Following are 5 T cell receptor beta chains from one sample sequenced in a study of neurological immune-mediated disorders. TCRdb re-derived calls from the 5' RACE reads in MiXCR, one entry per CDR3 protein. The table shows 60,000 to 70,000 distinct CDR3 sequences, with about 5.2% occurring only once. The sequenced sample was PBMCs. Receptor source: a human donor with multiple sclerosis. The donor label of this sample is uncertain.

This clonotype appeared many times. The chain carries TRBV4-2 and TRBJ2-3; no definite D call. Trimming stripped 1 base from V and 12 bases from J, with 20 bases between. The CDR3 runs to 15 residues. Looked up from germline, CDR1 is LGHNA and CDR2 is YNFKEQ. CDR3 protein: CASSQASSSGPPQYF. CDR3 bases: TGTGCCAGCAGCCAAGCGTCCTCCTCGGGCCCACCCCAGTATTTT.

By frequency in the sample, this clonotype is medium-sized. This chain joins TRBV6-6 and TRBJ2-7; possibly TRBD2 for D (5 bases). In germline, CDR1 is MNHNY, CDR2 SVGAGI (reference sequence). The CDR3 runs 14 residues. V dropped 3 bases and J dropped 3 bases, with 12 bases sitting between them. The CDR3 bases are TGTGCCAGCAGTTATGGACTTTCCGGCTACGAGCAGTACTTC. It yields the protein CASSYGLSGYEQYF.

This clonotype was recorded many times. The chain carries TRBV4-1 and TRBJ1-1; D gene uncertain. V lost 4 bases and J lost 4, with 16 bases in between. From germline, CDR1 is MGHRA and CDR2 YSYEKL. The CDR3 consists of 15 residues. The CDR3 DNA follows: TGCGCCAGCAGCCGCCCGGATTCCCCAAGCACTGAAGCTTTCTTT. Its translation: CASSRPDSPSTEAFF.

In DNA form, the CDR3 reads TGTGCCAGTAGCGTTATAGGGGGGCGGAGTGAGCAGTTCTTC. Translated, it gives CASSVIGGRSEQFF. This chain connects TRBV19 to TRBJ2-1, with D possibly being TRBD1 or TRBD2 (6 bases each). This CDR3 spans 14 amino acids. Deletions cut 6 bases from V and 9 bases from J, with 18 bases between. Germline CDR1 is LNHDA and CDR2 is SQIVND (reference sequence). Looking up the rest from reference TRBV19 and TRBJ2-1 gives the full variable domain: DGGITQSPKYLFRKEGQNVTLSCEQNLNHDAMYWYRQDPGQGLRLIYYSQIVNDFQKGDIAEGYSVSREKKESFPLTVTSAQKNPTAFYLCASSVIGGRSEQFFGPGTRLTVL.

This clonotype was recorded at least ten times. This chain links TRBV11-2 with TRBJ1-2; D is perhaps TRBD1 (5 bases). The CDR3 loop spans 15 amino acids. Per the germline V gene, CDR1 is SGHAT and CDR2 is FQNNGV. Trimming removed 0 bases at V and 5 bases at J, with 13 bases between. CDR3 residues: CASSLDQGREYGYTF. The CDR3 nucleotides read TGTGCCAGCAGCTTAGATCAGGGCAGAGAATATGGCTACACCTTC.